Shown below are 15 T cell receptor beta chains from a single sample sequenced in a study of STAT3 mutations in large granular lymphocyte leukemia. General study points: In T-cell large granular lymphocyte leukemia, about half of patients showed multiple immunodominant subclonotypes.

The protocol was immunoSEQ multiplex PCR, while the TCRdb copy is restricted to in-frame clones and leaves out a portion. The data show about 2,300 clones, and the top ten clones hold over 80%. No antigens are known for them. The sequencing sample was made of PBMCs. These receptors were obtained from a human donor with T large granular lymphocyte leukemia. The donor label of this sample is uncertain. Some clones in this sample may be carry-over from other donors' samples.

Regarding this clone: No conserved phenylalanine or tryptophan is present at the end of the CDR3, so a read error is the likely explanation. It is unclear where the CDR3 begins or ends on the DNA, so no DNA is shown, and the CDR3 is as TCRdb lists it. This chain joins TRBV6-1 and TRBJ1-1; the table gives TRBD1 as D, unverified against the DNA. Per the germline V gene, CDR1 is MNHNS and CDR2 is SASEGT. Termini included, the CDR3 measures 12 amino acids. The CDR3 here is CASSGYTSGNTE.

Comments on this clone: The missing conserved phenylalanine or tryptophan at the end of this CDR3 makes a read error likely. No DNA is shown, since the ends of the CDR3 on it are uncertain; the CDR3 is the one TCRdb lists. The gene calls are TRBV7-6 and TRBJ2-1; TRBD2 is the table's D call, not checked against the DNA. Germline values: CDR1 SGHVS, CDR2 FNYEAQ. Ends included, the CDR3 has 11 residues. The CDR3 loop reads CASGSGLPYNE.

About this clone: This likely comes from a read error, as the CDR3 has no conserved phenylalanine or tryptophan at its end. Because the CDR3's place on the DNA is in doubt, the DNA is left out and the CDR3 is given as listed by TCRdb. The chain has TRBV7-9 and TRBJ1-1. The CDR3 contains 9 residues when both ends are counted. CDR1 and CDR2 (germline): SEHNR, FQNEAQ (reference sequence). The chain's CDR3 is CASSLDGTE.

Frequency places this clone as medium-sized. The conserved closing phenylalanine or tryptophan is absent in this CDR3, likely reflecting a read error. It is unclear where the CDR3 begins or ends on the DNA, so no DNA is shown, and the CDR3 is as TCRdb lists it. This chain joins TRBV9 and TRBJ2-3; TRBD1 was called by the table and not checked on the DNA. Per germline, CDR1 SGDLS and CDR2 YYNGEE. The CDR3 spans 11 residues, counting both ends. The CDR3 sequence is CASSVGRGADT.

On this clone itself: The CDR3 carries no conserved terminal phenylalanine or tryptophan, so it likely arises from a read error. The limits of the CDR3 on the DNA are not certain, so only TCRdb's listed CDR3 is given. The rearrangement joins TRBV5-6 to TRBJ2-3; the table's TRBD1 call for D was not verified on the DNA. The germline V gene encodes CDR1 SGHDT and CDR2 YYEEEE. The CDR3 numbers 10 amino acids, ends counted. The CDR3 region is CASNGKGTDT.

As regards this clone: The CDR3 end shows no conserved phenylalanine or tryptophan, and so a read error is likely. The DNA is left out, because the CDR3 cannot be placed on it with certainty; the CDR3 is given as TCRdb lists it. V is TRBV9 and J is TRBJ2-1; TRBD1 was called by the table and not checked on the DNA. The CDR3 adds up to 10 amino acids, both ends counted. CDR1 is SGDLS, CDR2 YYNGEE, per germline. The CDR3 reads CASRAPGGNE.

Regarding this clone: No conserved phenylalanine or tryptophan is present at the end of the CDR3, so a read error is the likely explanation. No DNA is shown, since the ends of the CDR3 on it are uncertain; the CDR3 is the one TCRdb lists. This chain links TRBV7-2 with TRBJ1-6; TRBD1, the table's D call, was not compared with the DNA. Ends included, the CDR3 has 11 residues. CDR1 and CDR2 from the germline V gene are SGHTA and FQGNSA. The CDR3 loop reads CASSPETGAGT.

Remarks on this clone: Likely a read error: the CDR3 ends without its conserved phenylalanine or tryptophan. It is unclear where the CDR3 begins or ends on the DNA, so no DNA is shown, and the CDR3 is as TCRdb lists it. The chain combines TRBV5-6 with TRBJ2-1; the D call TRBD1 from the table was never checked on the DNA. The V gene's germline CDR1 is SGHDT and CDR2 YYEEEE. The CDR3 has 10 residues if both end residues are counted. The CDR3 loop reads CASSFDRDNE.

With respect to this clone: Given the absence of the conserved phenylalanine or tryptophan at the CDR3 end, a read error is likely. The limits of the CDR3 on the DNA are not certain, so only TCRdb's listed CDR3 is given. The chain has TRBV19 and TRBJ2-7; TRBD2 is the table's D call, not checked against the DNA. The CDR3 is made up of 14 amino acids, end residues included. Germline V gives CDR1 LNHDA, CDR2 SQIVND (reference sequence). CDR3 sequence reads: CASSIAPSLHSSYE.

A remark on this clone: Since no conserved phenylalanine or tryptophan closes the CDR3, a read error is the likely cause. The DNA is left out, because the CDR3 cannot be placed on it with certainty; the CDR3 is given as TCRdb lists it. This chain links TRBV7-3 with TRBJ2-3; TRBD2 was called by the table and not checked on the DNA. The CDR3 has 11 residues if both end residues are counted. Germline V CDR1 and CDR2: SGHTA, FQGTGA. The CDR3 loop is CASSLSGGADT.

Turning to this clone: Lacking the conserved final phenylalanine or tryptophan, this CDR3 likely reflects a read error. The limits of the CDR3 on the DNA are not certain, so only TCRdb's listed CDR3 is given. The chain couples TRBV30 to TRBJ2-1; TRBD1 reflects the table's D call only, with no check against the DNA. Including both end residues, the CDR3 is 13 amino acids long. Germline V gene data show CDR1 as GTSNPN and CDR2 as SVGIG (reference sequence). CDR3 region: CAWSAASGRSYNE.

Worth noting for this clone: Given the absence of the conserved phenylalanine or tryptophan at the CDR3 end, a read error is likely. The DNA is left out, because the CDR3 cannot be placed on it with certainty; the CDR3 is given as TCRdb lists it. The chain combines TRBV2 with TRBJ2-7; TRBD2 is the table's D call, not checked against the DNA. With termini counted, the CDR3 has 9 amino acids. Germline CDR1 and CDR2: SNHLY and FYNNEI. The CDR3 sequence: CASSVLAVE.

This clone shows up as medium-sized (0.01 to 0.1%) by frequency. This CDR3 is missing its conserved last phenylalanine or tryptophan, likely due to a read error. Because the CDR3's place on the DNA is in doubt, the DNA is left out and the CDR3 is given as listed by TCRdb. This chain uses TRBV7-9 with TRBJ2-1; TRBD2 reflects the table's D call only, with no check against the DNA. The CDR3 spans 9 amino acids, including both terminal residues. Germline loops: CDR1 SEHNR, CDR2 FQNEAQ (reference sequence). CDR3 protein: CASSLVDNE.

About this clone: This CDR3 fails to terminate in the conserved phenylalanine or tryptophan, so it likely reflects a read error. It is unclear where the CDR3 begins or ends on the DNA, so no DNA is shown, and the CDR3 is as TCRdb lists it. This chain uses TRBV20-1 with TRBJ1-6; the table names TRBD1, a call not compared with the DNA. Germline V gives CDR1 DFQATT, CDR2 SNEGSKA (reference sequence). The CDR3 region is 14 residues in length, termini included. The CDR3 here is CSRGRSPDSSYNSP.

Comments on this clone: Since no conserved phenylalanine or tryptophan closes the CDR3, a read error is the likely cause. The limits of the CDR3 on the DNA are not certain, so only TCRdb's listed CDR3 is given. V is TRBV7-9 and J is TRBJ2-5; the table's D call TRBD1 went unverified against the DNA. The CDR3 spans 10 amino acids, including both terminal residues. Germline lookup yields CDR1 SEHNR and CDR2 FQNEAQ (reference sequence). The CDR3 sequence: CASSLVGLET.